This section outlines one TCR beta chain sequence together with its context. The sample belongs to a study of T-cell reconstitution after alpha-beta-depleted transplantation in children. Trimming took off 3 bases at V and 2 bases at J, with 11 bases between the two ends. Germline V lookup: CDR1 SGHTA, CDR2 FQGNSA. The CDR3 covers 15 residues. Unique molecular identifiers were built into the TCRbeta library. MiXCR, applied by TCRdb to the PCR reads, yields one record per CDR3 protein. The sample holds hundreds of thousands of distinct CDR3 sequences, 10% to 13% seen once. The source of this sequence is a human donor who donated a stem cell graft to a child with acute myeloid leukemia. The specimen comprised PBMCs from the stem cell graft donor, sampled from the stem cell graft. The V call is TRBV7-2, the J call TRBJ2-1, with a weak D call TRBD1 (6 bases). For the CDR3, the DNA is TGTGCCAGCAGCTTTGGGGGCCTCGCCTACAATGAGCAGTTCTTC. It is translated as CASSFGGLAYNEQFF.